The 17 T cell receptor beta chains presented below share a single source sample, sequenced in a study of cytomegalovirus exposure and HLA in healthy donors. Primers included in the PCR were 60 Vbeta and 13 Jbeta primers. Clones were read by immunoSEQ multiplex PCR, and TCRdb kept only the in-frame ones, dropping some. The repertoire has some 160,000 clones, around 83% of them found once; the top ten carry nearly 8.5%. The sample taken for sequencing was PBMCs. The receptors come from a male donor in good health and CMV-seropositive.

This clone occurred a few times. The chain uses TRBV4-3 and TRBJ2-1; 8 bases line up with TRBD2. CDR1 and CDR2 (germline): LGHNA, YSLEER. The CDR3 covers 16 residues. V was clipped by 3 bases and J by 10 bases; unmatched bases: 14. CDR3 in amino acids: CASSHSGTRGSGEQFF. CDR3 in DNA: TGCGCCAGCAGCCATTCCGGGACTAGGGGGTCTGGGGAGCAGTTCTTC.

This clone has a handful of counts. V is TRBV27 and J is TRBJ2-5; D not certain. From germline, CDR1 is MNHEY and CDR2 SMNVEV (reference sequence). V lost 4 bases, J lost 2 bases, and 8 bases lay in between. The CDR3 runs to 13 residues. The DNA for the CDR3 is TGTGCCAGCAGTTCCCAGGTACAAGAGACCCAGTACTTC. Protein: CASSSQVQETQYF.

In nucleotides, the CDR3 is TGTGCCAGCAGCTTCGTCCCGGGACTAGCGTTGCCCTCTAACGAGCAGTACTTC. Amino acid sequence: CASSFVPGLALPSNEQYF. This chain uses TRBV7-8 with TRBJ2-7; 10 bases line up with TRBD2. The germline CDR1 and CDR2 sequences are SGHVS and FQNEAQ. The CDR3 sequence is 18 residues long. With 3 bases clipped from V and 5 bases from J, the junction kept 16 bases outside the gene matches.

The chain is built from TRBV2 and TRBJ2-7, with TRBD1 identical over 8 bases. The CDR3 sequence is 14 residues long. The V and J ends lost 11 bases and 6 bases, in that order; junction bases with no gene match: 15. Germline CDR1 reads SNHLY; CDR2 reads FYNNEI. The CDR3 DNA sequence: TGTGCCGGAGACACCGGGACAGGACAGGGCGAGCAGTACTTC. As protein: CAGDTGTGQGEQYF.

This rearrangement joins TRBV4-3 to TRBJ1-1; maybe TRBD1 (5 bases). The CDR3 contains 15 residues. Germline loops: CDR1 LGHNA, CDR2 YSLEER. V shed 1 base and J shed 5 bases, with 14 bases lying between them. This chain's CDR3 is CASSQVPGTFTEAFF. CDR3 DNA: TGCGCCAGCAGCCAAGTCCCGGGGACTTTTACTGAAGCTTTCTTT.

In this sample, this clone turned up a few times. The chain links TRBV5-6 to TRBJ2-1; TRBD2 agrees at 9 bases. V gave up 0 bases and J gave up 9 bases; unmatched junction bases: 4. Germline V gene data show CDR1 as SGHDT and CDR2 as YYEEEE. The CDR3 is 14 amino acids. The CDR3 nucleotides read TGTGCCAGCAGCTTGGTAGCGGGGGTTCGTGAGCAGTTCTTC. Encoded protein: CASSLVAGVREQFF.

J is TRBJ1-2 and V is TRBV30; no clear D. The CDR3 sequence is 14 residues long. The ends were cut back, 0 bases at V and 3 bases at J, with 11 bases in the middle. Germline V CDR1 and CDR2: GTSNPN, SVGIG (reference sequence). CDR3 in amino acids: CAWSVGVSDYGYTF. DNA for the CDR3: TGTGCCTGGAGTGTTGGAGTTTCAGACTATGGCTACACCTTC.

The sample holds a few counts of this clone. The chain links TRBV9 to TRBJ2-1; D not resolved. This CDR3 has 20 amino acids. The V end lost 0 bases, the J end lost 0 bases, and 22 bases lay between the germline ends. CDR1 and CDR2 (germline): SGDLS, YYNGEE. CDR3 sequence: CASSVVESTRGRSSYNEQFF. As DNA, the CDR3 is TGTGCCAGCAGCGTAGTGGAGAGTACCAGAGGCCGAAGCTCCTACAATGAGCAGTTCTTC.

Concerning this clone itself: The junction differs from germline at one of its ends, possibly a read error. This chain connects TRBV7-2 to TRBJ2-7, with D maybe TRBD2 (5 bases). Per germline, CDR1 SGHTA and CDR2 FQGNSA. The CDR3 extends over 13 amino acids. The CDR3 is CASSAFGGAKRSF. CDR3 sequence (DNA): TGTGCCAGCAGCGCTTTCGGAGGCGCGAAGCGTTCCTTC.

The chain has TRBV9 and TRBJ2-3; TRBD2 aligns across 13 bases. Germline V gives CDR1 SGDLS, CDR2 YYNGEE. The CDR3 is 18 amino acids. The ends lost 0 bases at V and 3 bases at J; junction bases unmatched: 7. In DNA form, the CDR3 reads TGTGCCAGCAGCGTAGCTACGACTAGCGGGAGGAGGACAGATACGCAGTATTTT. This translates into CASSVATTSGRRTDTQYF.

The rearrangement joins TRBV28 to TRBJ2-1; possible D gene TRBD2, 5 bases. V was cut by 8 bases and J by 7 bases, with 12 bases left in between. Germline V lookup: CDR1 MDHEN, CDR2 SYDVKM. The CDR3 contains 12 residues. DNA for the CDR3: TGTGCCAGCGGATCTTTAGCGAATGAGCAGTTCTTC. It specifies CASGSLANEQFF. Full variable domain (missing parts from reference TRBV28 and TRBJ2-1): DVKVTQSSRYLVKRTGEKVFLECVQDMDHENMFWYRQDPGLGLRLIYFSYDVKMKEKGDIPEGYSVSREKKERFSLILESASTNQTSMYLCASGSLANEQFFGPGTRLTVL.

The CDR3 DNA reads as TGTGCCAGCAGTTTTATCGTGCAGGGGGCGCAGAAGGTCACCGGCTACACCTTC. Translating gives CASSFIVQGAQKVTGYTF. This chain uses TRBV27 with TRBJ1-2, with 8 bases fitting TRBD1. The germline V gene encodes CDR1 MNHEY and CDR2 SMNVEV (reference sequence). The CDR3 runs 18 residues. Unmatched junction bases numbered 20, after V lost 3 bases and J lost 8 bases.

CDR3 DNA: TGTGCCTGGAGTGTCGCCAGGGCTTCCGAGCAGTACTTC. Protein product: CAWSVARASEQYF. J is TRBJ2-7 and V is TRBV30; TRBD1 is a possible D gene (5 bases). This CDR3 comprises 13 residues. Germline CDR1 reads GTSNPN; CDR2 reads SVGIG (reference sequence). V shed 0 bases and J shed 6 bases, with 12 bases lying between them.

J is TRBJ2-4 and V is TRBV7-9, with TRBD1 matching over 8 bases. Losses at the gene ends were 6 bases for V and 4 bases for J; bases not matched to a gene: 14. There are 17 residues in the CDR3. The germline V gene has CDR1 SEHNR and CDR2 FQNEAQ (reference sequence). The CDR3 region is CASSPRQGMEGKNIQYF. The CDR3 DNA sequence: TGTGCCAGCAGTCCTCGACAGGGGATGGAGGGAAAAAACATTCAGTACTTC. The whole variable domain, filled in from reference TRBV7-9 and TRBJ2-4, reads DTGVSQNPRHKITKRGQNVTFRCDPISEHNRLYWYRQTLGQGPEFLTYFQNEAQLEKSRLLSDRFSAERPKGSFSTLEIQRTEQGDSAMYLCASSPRQGMEGKNIQYFGAGTRLSVL.

The CDR3: CASSSGTGGSEQYF. The CDR3 DNA follows: TGCGCCAGCAGCTCCGGGACAGGGGGCAGCGAGCAGTACTTC. The chain recombines TRBV5-1 with TRBJ2-7; 12 bases match TRBD1. This CDR3 contains 14 residues. The V gene's germline CDR1 is SGHRS and CDR2 YFSETQ. Trimming cost V 3 bases and J 6 bases; bases outside gene matches: 4.

V usage is TRBV15 and J usage is TRBJ2-7; 10 bases align to TRBD2. The length of the CDR3 is 14 residues. Per the germline V gene, CDR1 is LNHNV and CDR2 is YYDKDF (reference sequence). V lost 7 bases and J lost 3; bases outside the gene matches: 6. The CDR3 bases are TGTGCCACCAAGTCCGGGACTAGCGACTACGAGCAGTACTTC. Its translation: CATKSGTSDYEQYF.

V gene TRBV19 combines with J gene TRBJ2-1, with 9 bases matching TRBD1. V lost 10 bases, J lost 6 bases, and 7 bases stayed unmatched. CDR3 length equals 13 residues. From germline, CDR1 is LNHDA and CDR2 SQIVND (reference sequence). This CDR3 is CATRGQGANEQFF. DNA of the CDR3: TGTGCCACCAGGGGACAGGGAGCCAATGAGCAGTTCTTC.